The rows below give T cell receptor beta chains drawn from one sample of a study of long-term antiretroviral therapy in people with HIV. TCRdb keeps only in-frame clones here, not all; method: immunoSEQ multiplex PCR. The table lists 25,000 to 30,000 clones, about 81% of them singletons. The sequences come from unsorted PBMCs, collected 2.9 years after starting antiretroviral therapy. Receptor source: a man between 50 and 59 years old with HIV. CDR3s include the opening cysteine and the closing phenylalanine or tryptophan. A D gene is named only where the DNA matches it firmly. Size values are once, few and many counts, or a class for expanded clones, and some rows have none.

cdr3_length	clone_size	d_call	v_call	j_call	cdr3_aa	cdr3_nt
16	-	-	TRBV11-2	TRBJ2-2	CASSLLLPPNTGELFF	TGTGCCAGCAGCTTACTTCTGCCGCCGAACACCGGGGAGCTGTTTTTT
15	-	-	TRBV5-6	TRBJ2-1	CASSRDPRGNNEQFF	TGTGCCAGCAGCCGAGATCCACGGGGGAACAATGAGCAGTTCTTC
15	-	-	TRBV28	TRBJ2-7	CASTSGVWWSYEQYF	TGTGCCAGCACCTCTGGGGTTTGGTGGTCCTACGAGCAGTACTTC
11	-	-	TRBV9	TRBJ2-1	CASSDDNEQFF	TGTGCCAGCAGTGACGACAATGAGCAGTTCTTC
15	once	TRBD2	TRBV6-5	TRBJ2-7	CATRTSGGKPYEQYF	TGTGCCACCCGGACTAGCGGGGGTAAACCCTACGAGCAGTACTTC
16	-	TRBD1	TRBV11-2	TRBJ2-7	CASSRHRDRGFGEQYF	TGTGCCAGCAGCCGACACCGGGACAGGGGGTTCGGGGAGCAGTACTTC
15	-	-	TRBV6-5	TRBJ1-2	CASSYSRDSRGGYTF	TGTGCCAGCAGTTACTCGCGGGACTCCCGCGGGGGCTACACCTTC
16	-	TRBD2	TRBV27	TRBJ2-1	CASSLRLAGGLNEQFF	TGTGCCAGCAGTCTCCGACTAGCGGGGGGCCTTAATGAGCAGTTCTTC
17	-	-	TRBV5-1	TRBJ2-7	CASSLIPRAQGIYEQYF	TGCGCCAGCAGCTTGATTCCCAGGGCCCAGGGGATCTACGAGCAGTACTTC
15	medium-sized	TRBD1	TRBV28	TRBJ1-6	CASSLTGESHSPLHF	TGTGCCAGCAGTTTGACAGGGGAGTCCCATTCACCCCTCCACTTT
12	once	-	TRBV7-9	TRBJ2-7	CASSLVGDEQYF	TGTGCCAGCAGCTTAGTAGGGGACGAGCAGTACTTC
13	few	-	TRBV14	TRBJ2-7	CASSQGLTYEQYF	TGTGCCAGCAGCCAGGGACTGACCTACGAGCAGTACTTC
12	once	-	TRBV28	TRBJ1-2	CASSLHPGGYTF	TGTGCCAGCAGTCTTCACCCAGGTGGCTACACCTTC